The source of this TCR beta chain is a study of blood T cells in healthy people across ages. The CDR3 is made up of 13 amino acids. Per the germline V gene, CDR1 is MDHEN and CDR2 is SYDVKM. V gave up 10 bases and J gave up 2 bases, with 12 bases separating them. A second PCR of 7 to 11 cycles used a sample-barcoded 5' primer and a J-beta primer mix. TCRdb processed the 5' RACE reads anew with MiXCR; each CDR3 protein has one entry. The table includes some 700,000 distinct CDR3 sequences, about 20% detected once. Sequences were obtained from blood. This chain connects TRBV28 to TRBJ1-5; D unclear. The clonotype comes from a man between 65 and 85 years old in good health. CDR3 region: CAMGPMGNQPQHF. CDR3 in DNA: TGTGCCATGGGCCCTATGGGCAATCAGCCCCAGCATTTT.